A single sample is the source of the 19 T cell receptor beta chains below, sequenced in a study of T cell repertoires in cytomegalovirus infection. Their recognized antigens are unknown. MiXCR, run by TCRdb on the reads, gives a single entry per CDR3 protein. Of 830,000 or so distinct CDR3 sequences detected, over 25% appear once; the ten largest clones hold under 15%. The specimen was cultured CD8+ T cells from PBMCs, collected from culture after CMV antigen stimulation. The receptors were gathered from a human donor in good health (CMV status not recorded). Some clones in this sample may be carry-over from other donors' samples.

This clonotype has a handful of counts. CDR3 sequence reads: CASSSRGGTGLSAADTQYF. DNA of the CDR3: TGTGCCAGCAGTTCTAGGGGCGGGACAGGTCTTTCGGCGGCAGATACGCAGTATTTT. V and J are TRBV7-2 and TRBJ2-3; 8 positions agree with TRBD1. CDR1 is SGHTA, CDR2 FQGNSA, per germline. Germline trimming cut 6 bases from V and 4 bases from J; bases unmatched to any gene: 21. The CDR3 is 19 residues long.

This clonotype was recorded a few times. This chain links TRBV28 with TRBJ1-2, with D hard to call. Trimming stripped 2 bases from V and 2 bases from J, with 12 bases between. This CDR3 comprises 15 residues. Germline V gene data show CDR1 as MDHEN and CDR2 as SYDVKM. CDR3 in DNA: TGTGCCAGCAGTTTAGGGCACCGACTAAACTATGGCTACACCTTC. Amino acids: CASSLGHRLNYGYTF.

A note on this clonotype: Mismatch with germline at one junction end may stem from a read error. CDR3 protein: CSSSVAGGGTEAFF. The CDR3 DNA reads as TGTTCCAGCAGCGTAGCTGGGGGGGGGACTGAAGCTTTCTTT. V and J are TRBV9 and TRBJ1-1; D possibly corresponds to TRBD1 (5 bases). CDR3 length equals 14 residues. In germline, CDR1 is SGDLS, CDR2 YYNGEE.

This clonotype was recorded many times. V usage is TRBV19 and J usage is TRBJ2-7; D might be TRBD1 or TRBD2, each matching 5 bases. The CDR3 totals 14 residues. Trimming took 4 bases from V and 1 from J, leaving 11 bases between them. The germline gives CDR1 LNHDA, CDR2 SQIVND (reference sequence). Written as DNA, the CDR3 is TGTGCCAGTAGTACTCGGGACGGTTCCTACGAGCAGTACTTC. It codes for CASSTRDGSYEQYF.

The chain couples TRBV7-9 to TRBJ1-3, with D maybe TRBD1 (5 bases). V lost 8 bases, J lost 9 bases, and 26 bases lay in between. The germline gives CDR1 SEHNR, CDR2 FQNEAQ (reference sequence). This CDR3 comprises 16 residues. This CDR3 reads CASRPREAPRGVTIYF. DNA of the CDR3: TGTGCCAGCCGCCCCCGGGAGGCCCCCCGGGGGGTCACCATATATTTT.

V gene TRBV19 combines with J gene TRBJ2-1; D is possibly TRBD2 (5 bases). The CDR3 runs 13 residues. Germline V gives CDR1 LNHDA, CDR2 SQIVND (reference sequence). Trimming left V 2 bases short and J 5 bases short, with 7 bases between. This chain's CDR3 is CASSIHGDNEQFF. DNA for the CDR3: TGTGCCAGTAGTATACACGGGGACAATGAGCAGTTCTTC.

V is TRBV5-1 and J is TRBJ1-2; unclear D gene. The CDR3 is 16 residues long. V lost 4 bases and J 6 bases, leaving 22 bases between the germline ends. The V gene's germline CDR1 is SGHRS and CDR2 YFSETQ. The chain's CDR3 is CASSQSTGMPRDGYTF. The CDR3 DNA reads TGCGCCAGCAGCCAATCAACCGGGATGCCTAGGGATGGCTACACCTTC.

There are many counts of this clonotype. The chain carries TRBV4-3 and TRBJ2-2, with 7 bases aligning to TRBD2. The germline V gene has CDR1 LGHNA and CDR2 YSLEER. The CDR3 is made up of 19 amino acids. V dropped 0 bases and J dropped 4; count of bases not matched to a gene: 14. CDR3: CASSQDRLNRGESTGELFF. The DNA for the CDR3 is TGCGCCAGCAGCCAAGATCGCCTCAATCGGGGGGAGAGCACCGGGGAGCTGTTTTTT.

V and J are TRBV7-3 and TRBJ2-5; D uncertain. CDR3 size: 14 residues. Germline lookup yields CDR1 SGHTA and CDR2 FQGTGA. The V and J ends lost 5 bases and 0 bases respectively, with 10 bases between them. Here the CDR3 DNA reads TGTGCCAGCAGCCAAGACTTCAACCAAGAGACCCAGTACTTC. The encoded protein is CASSQDFNQETQYF.

This clonotype appeared once. The chain uses TRBV2 and TRBJ1-2; D is uncertain. The CDR3 contains 15 residues. CDR1 and CDR2 from the germline V gene are SNHLY and FYNNEI. V was clipped by 2 bases and J by 0 bases, with 10 bases between them. The CDR3 nucleotides are TGTGCCAGCAGTGAATTTAGAACAGCTAACTATGGCTACACCTTC. Amino acids: CASSEFRTANYGYTF.

V usage is TRBV11-2 and J usage is TRBJ1-1; no reliable D call. Per germline, CDR1 SGHAT and CDR2 FQNNGV. The CDR3 loop spans 13 amino acids. V lost 3 bases and J lost 7, with 12 bases in between. The CDR3 DNA sequence: TGTGCCAGCAGCTTTACTCGATCGGGTGAAGCTTTCTTT. Translation gives CASSFTRSGEAFF.

CDR3 sequence: CASSIGGASYGYTF. CDR3 sequence (DNA): TGTGCCAGTAGTATAGGAGGGGCATCCTATGGCTACACCTTC. The V and J genes are TRBV19 and TRBJ1-2; D perhaps matches TRBD1 (5 bases). This CDR3 is built from 14 residues. Trimming shortened V by 1 base and J by 4 bases, and 10 bases separated the two germline ends. CDR1 is LNHDA and CDR2 is SQIVND in the germline V gene (reference sequence). Filled out from reference TRBV19 and TRBJ1-2, the complete variable domain reads DGGITQSPKYLFRKEGQNVTLSCEQNLNHDAMYWYRQDPGQGLRLIYYSQIVNDFQKGDIAEGYSVSREKKESFPLTVTSAQKNPTAFYLCASSIGGASYGYTFGSGTRLTVV.

This clonotype has a handful of counts. The chain recombines TRBV6-1 with TRBJ1-1, with TRBD1 matching over 10 bases. V dropped 1 base and J dropped 0; count of bases not matched to a gene: 5. The germline V gene encodes CDR1 MNHNS and CDR2 SASEGT. This CDR3 has 17 amino acids. CDR3 in amino acids: CASSEGTGGLMNTEAFF. CDR3 DNA: TGTGCCAGCAGTGAAGGGACAGGGGGGCTTATGAACACTGAAGCTTTCTTT.

This clonotype was recorded a few times. This chain uses TRBV7-2 with TRBJ1-5, with D possibly being TRBD1 (5 bases). Germline values: CDR1 SGHTA, CDR2 FQGNSA. Between the trimmed V and J ends, which lost 5 bases and 4 bases, there was a span of 18 bases. CDR3 length: 16 residues. In DNA form, the CDR3 reads TGTGCCAGCAGCCACACGGGACCCTTGGGGAATCAGCCCCAGCATTTT. This codes for CASSHTGPLGNQPQHF.

This clonotype was recorded once. This chain's CDR3 is CASTPTGDGTDTQYF. Here the CDR3 DNA reads TGTGCCAGCACCCCGACAGGGGACGGCACAGATACGCAGTATTTT. The chain carries TRBV27 and TRBJ2-3, with 8 bases that match TRBD1. The CDR3 loop spans 15 amino acids. From germline, CDR1 is MNHEY and CDR2 SMNVEV (reference sequence). V was pared by 7 bases and J by 1 base, with 7 bases of the junction left unmatched.

This chain links TRBV5-1 with TRBJ2-7; D might be TRBD2 (6 bases). The CDR3 is 12 residues long. CDR1 is SGHRS, CDR2 YFSETQ, per germline. V lost 7 bases and J 3 bases, leaving 11 bases between the germline ends. The DNA of the CDR3 is TGCGCCAGCGGGGAGGCAGGCTACGAGCAGTACTTC. Translating gives CASGEAGYEQYF. Drawing the rest from reference TRBV5-1 and TRBJ2-7, the complete variable domain is KAGVTQTPRYLIKTRGQQVTLSCSPISGHRSVSWYQQTPGQGLQFLFEYFSETQRNKGNFPGRFSGRQFSNSRSEMNVSTLELGDSALYLCASGEAGYEQYFGPGTRLTVT.

V and J are TRBV20-1 and TRBJ2-7, with D hard to call. Trimming took off 2 bases at V and 2 bases at J, with 10 bases between the two ends. Germline lookup yields CDR1 DFQATT and CDR2 SNEGSKA (reference sequence). The CDR3 contains 13 residues. The CDR3 here is CSARWRAPYEQYF. The CDR3 region has the DNA TGCAGTGCTAGATGGAGAGCGCCCTACGAGCAGTACTTC.

This clonotype was observed at least ten times. The gene calls are TRBV7-6 and TRBJ2-7; perhaps TRBD1 as D (6 bases). The CDR3 has 14 amino acids. Trimming left V 5 bases short and J 5 bases short, with 16 bases between. Germline lookup yields CDR1 SGHVS and CDR2 FNYEAQ. The CDR3 spells CASSLGGSGDEQYV. DNA of the CDR3: TGTGCCAGCAGCCTGGGCGGATCAGGGGACGAGCAGTACGTC.

The rearrangement joins TRBV2 to TRBJ1-1, with D perhaps matching TRBD1 (5 bases). Trimming left V 7 bases short and J 8 bases short, with 11 bases between. Germline V gives CDR1 SNHLY, CDR2 FYNNEI. The length of the CDR3 is 11 residues. This chain's CDR3 is CASMGRTEAFF. CDR3 nucleotide sequence: TGTGCCAGCATGGGGAGGACAGAAGCTTTCTTT.